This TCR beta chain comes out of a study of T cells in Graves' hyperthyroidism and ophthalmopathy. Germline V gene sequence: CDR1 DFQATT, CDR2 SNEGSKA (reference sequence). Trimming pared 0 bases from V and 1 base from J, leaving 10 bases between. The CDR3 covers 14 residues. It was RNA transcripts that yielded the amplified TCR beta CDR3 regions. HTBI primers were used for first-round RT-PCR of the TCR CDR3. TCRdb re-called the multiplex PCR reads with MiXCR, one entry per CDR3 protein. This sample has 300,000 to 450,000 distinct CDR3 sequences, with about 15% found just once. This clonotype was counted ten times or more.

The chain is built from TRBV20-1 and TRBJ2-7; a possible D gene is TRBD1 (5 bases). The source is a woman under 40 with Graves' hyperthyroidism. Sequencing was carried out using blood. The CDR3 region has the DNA TGCAGTGCTAGAGATTTAGGGGTATCCTACGAGCAGTACTTC. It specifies CSARDLGVSYEQYF.